These 22 T cell receptor beta chains were sequenced from one sample in a study of OX40 agonist ivuxolimab in advanced cancers. Measured with immunoSEQ multiplex PCR; TCRdb has only the in-frame clones, and not every one. The table shows 73,000 or so clones, with around nine tenths occurring only once. The sample was CD4+ or CD8+ T cells sorted from blood, taken in a trial of the OX40 agonist ivuxolimab. The receptors shown here come from an adult with an advanced solid tumor such as melanoma, head and neck, liver or kidney cancer.

This sequence joins TRBV7-9 and TRBJ1-2; 7 bases are shared with TRBD1. This CDR3 is built from 13 residues. The ends lost 5 bases at V and 4 bases at J; junction bases unmatched: 4. Per the germline V gene, CDR1 is SEHNR and CDR2 is FQNEAQ (reference sequence). CDR3 sequence: CASSRRDSYGYTF. CDR3 bases: TGTGCCAGCAGCAGAAGGGACAGCTATGGCTACACCTTC.

The rearrangement uses TRBV5-4 and TRBJ1-1; no reliable D call. The CDR3 spans 16 residues. V gave up 0 bases and J gave up 0 bases, with 12 bases separating them. From germline, CDR1 is SGHNT and CDR2 YYREEE (reference sequence). CDR3 loop: CASSLGPLLVNTEAFF. In DNA form, the CDR3 reads TGTGCCAGCAGCTTGGGTCCCCTGCTAGTGAACACTGAAGCTTTCTTT.

The chain employs TRBV28 and TRBJ1-1; 7 bases line up with TRBD1. The CDR3 extends over 15 amino acids. Trimming took 4 bases from V and 0 from J; bases not matched to a gene: 5. Germline CDR1 MDHEN, CDR2 SYDVKM. The CDR3 here is CASSSTGVVNTEAFF. The CDR3 DNA is TGTGCCAGCAGTTCAACAGGGGTGGTGAACACTGAAGCTTTCTTT.

V gene TRBV15 combines with J gene TRBJ2-6; 9 bases agree with TRBD2. Germline V gene data show CDR1 as LNHNV and CDR2 as YYDKDF (reference sequence). This CDR3 spans 18 amino acids. Trimming at V came to 1 base and at J to 0 bases, leaving 4 bases not matched to a gene. The CDR3 DNA reads as TGTGCCACCAGCAGAGCCGGGACTAGCTTCTCTGGGGCCAACGTCCTGACTTTC. Protein: CATSRAGTSFSGANVLTF.

V gene TRBV6-1 combines with J gene TRBJ2-7; D is uncertain. V was shortened by 7 bases and J by 3 bases, with 10 bases between the two germline ends. The length of the CDR3 is 12 residues. From germline, CDR1 is MNHNS and CDR2 SASEGT. CDR3 in amino acids: CASTGRYYEQYF. The CDR3 DNA follows: TGTGCCAGCACCGGCAGATACTACGAGCAGTACTTC.

This clone was detected only a few times. The chain combines TRBV25-1 with TRBJ2-1, with a tentative D call TRBD2 (6 bases). This CDR3 is 16 amino acids long. Germline V gives CDR1 MGHDK, CDR2 SYGVNS. V was pared by 4 bases and J by 2 bases, with 15 bases between. This CDR3 is CASSAATSRPYNEQFF. CDR3 nucleotides: TGTGCCAGCAGTGCAGCAACTAGCAGGCCCTACAATGAGCAGTTCTTC.

This sequence joins TRBV7-2 and TRBJ2-2; D gene unclear. V shed 1 base and J shed 1 base, with 4 bases lying between them. The CDR3 totals 14 residues. Looked up from germline, CDR1 is SGHTA and CDR2 is FQGNSA. CDR3 in amino acids: CASSLGVNTGELFF. In nucleotides, the CDR3 is TGTGCCAGCAGCTTAGGGGTGAACACCGGGGAGCTGTTTTTT.

The V gene is TRBV10-3, the J gene TRBJ1-1; D is uncertain. From germline, CDR1 is ENHRY and CDR2 SYGVKD. The CDR3 totals 15 residues. Trimming pared 2 bases from V and 2 bases from J, leaving 12 bases between. In nucleotides, the CDR3 is TGTGCCATCAGTGAGGTCCCCGGCGGTAACACTGAAGCTTTCTTT. Its protein is CAISEVPGGNTEAFF.

This chain joins TRBV27 and TRBJ1-5; maybe TRBD1 (5 bases). Per the germline V gene, CDR1 is MNHEY and CDR2 is SMNVEV (reference sequence). V was shortened by 4 bases and J by 0 bases, with 13 bases between the two germline ends. The CDR3 sequence is 16 residues long. The CDR3 coding sequence is TGTGCCAGCAGTTGGGGGGGGAGGGGTAGCAATCAGCCCCAGCATTTT. This translates into CASSWGGRGSNQPQHF.

The chain is built from TRBV11-3 and TRBJ2-3; 8 nucleotides agree with TRBD2. With 5 bases clipped from V and 0 bases from J, the junction kept 4 bases outside the gene matches. From germline, CDR1 is SGHNT and CDR2 YENEEA. This CDR3 has 15 residues. The CDR3 reads CASSLAGTSTDTQYF. DNA for the CDR3: TGTGCCAGCAGCCTAGCGGGCACTAGCACAGATACGCAGTATTTT. The complete variable domain, with remaining parts taken from reference TRBV11-3 and TRBJ2-3, reads EAGVVQSPRYKIIEKKQPVAFWCNPISGHNTLYWYLQNLGQGPELLIRYENEEAVDDSQLPKDRFSAERLKGVDSTLKIQPAELGDSAVYLCASSLAGTSTDTQYFGPGTRLTVL.

The chain joins TRBV5-5 to TRBJ1-1; TRBD1 matches at 7 bases. The ends lost 0 bases at V and 10 bases at J; junction bases unmatched: 6. The germline V gene encodes CDR1 SGHKS and CDR2 YYEKEE (reference sequence). This CDR3 region has 13 residues. This chain's CDR3 is CASSLEQGWSAFF. The CDR3 nucleotides read TGTGCCAGCAGCTTGGAACAGGGGTGGTCAGCTTTCTTT.

This chain joins TRBV29-1 and TRBJ2-1; D possibly corresponds to TRBD2 (6 bases). V lost 7 bases and J 6 bases, leaving 25 bases between the germline ends. CDR3 length: 16 amino acids. Germline CDR1 and CDR2: SQVTM and ANQGSEA. CDR3 nucleotide sequence: TGCAGCGCGGGAAGGGGCGGGGCCCGCTTGGGCAATGAGCAGTTCTTC. Translated: CSAGRGGARLGNEQFF.

The V and J genes are TRBV6-1 and TRBJ2-7; 11 bases fit TRBD2. CDR3 length: 15 amino acids. With V trimmed by 7 bases and J by 0 bases, 5 bases remained unmatched. Germline CDR1 reads MNHNS; CDR2 reads SASEGT. The CDR3 DNA reads TGTGCCAGCAATCAAGGGACTAGCGGCTCCTACGAGCAGTACTTC. Protein product: CASNQGTSGSYEQYF.

V and J are TRBV28 and TRBJ1-4, with TRBD1 matching over 12 bases. This CDR3 is built from 20 residues. The V gene end was trimmed by 5 bases and the J gene end by 3 bases; junction bases not matched to a gene: 16. Germline CDR1 MDHEN, CDR2 SYDVKM. The CDR3 bases are TGTGCCAGCAGTGACGTCGTGGGACAGGGGGCGTCATTGCCTAATGAAAAACTGTTTTTT. It encodes CASSDVVGQGASLPNEKLFF.

Here the CDR3 reads CASSPRTSGTVPDTQYF. The CDR3 nucleotides read TGTGCCAGCTCACCGAGGACTAGCGGGACGGTCCCAGATACGCAGTATTTT. The chain uses TRBV18 and TRBJ2-3; 12 nucleotides match TRBD2. The CDR3 has 17 amino acids. V was clipped by 3 bases and J by 4 bases; unmatched bases: 8. Germline assignment: CDR1 KGHSH and CDR2 LQKENI.

The chain recombines TRBV6-5 with TRBJ1-3; D may be TRBD1 (5 bases). The germline V gene encodes CDR1 MNHEY and CDR2 SVGAGI. The CDR3 length is 15 residues. V gave up 6 bases and J gave up 7 bases, with 19 bases separating them. As DNA, the CDR3 is TGTGCCAGCAGCCTCCCGGACACGGCGGGGAACACCATATATTTT. Amino acid sequence: CASSLPDTAGNTIYF.

This clone occurred a few times. J is TRBJ2-7 and V is TRBV9; D not certain. Germline CDR1 and CDR2: SGDLS and YYNGEE. V dropped 0 bases and J dropped 1 base, with 8 bases sitting between them. The CDR3 extends over 14 amino acids. CDR3 region: CASSVDGPSYEQYF. In nucleotides, the CDR3 is TGTGCCAGCAGCGTAGACGGCCCATCCTACGAGCAGTACTTC.

This clone was seen once. The J gene is TRBJ1-1, the V gene TRBV5-1; D is unclear. This CDR3 comprises 14 residues. Germline CDR1 SGHRS, CDR2 YFSETQ. Trimming took off 0 bases at V and 2 bases at J, with 8 bases between the two ends. CDR3 region: CASSLDGPNTEAFF. Here the CDR3 DNA reads TGCGCCAGCAGCTTGGACGGACCTAACACTGAAGCTTTCTTT.

The rearrangement joins TRBV4-3 to TRBJ2-7; no definite D call. V dropped 0 bases and J dropped 2 bases, with 11 bases sitting between them. In germline, CDR1 is LGHNA, CDR2 YSLEER. There are 15 residues in the CDR3. CDR3 protein: CASSQDPPGPYEQYF. The CDR3 region has the DNA TGCGCCAGCAGCCAAGATCCGCCAGGTCCCTACGAGCAGTACTTC.

The V gene is TRBV20-1, the J gene TRBJ2-3, with a tentative D call TRBD1 (6 bases). V was cut by 5 bases and J by 5 bases, with 8 bases left in between. CDR1 DFQATT and CDR2 SNEGSKA come from the germline V gene (reference sequence). This CDR3 spans 11 amino acids. CDR3 region: CSAQTGDTQYF. CDR3 nucleotide sequence: TGCAGTGCTCAGACAGGAGATACGCAGTATTTT.

The sample holds one count of this clone. V gene TRBV5-4 combines with J gene TRBJ2-7, with D possibly being TRBD1 (5 bases). The CDR3 has 15 residues. Germline V CDR1 and CDR2: SGHNT, YYREEE (reference sequence). Trimming cost V 4 bases and J 1 base, with 15 bases left between them. CDR3 coding DNA: TGTGCCAGCAGCCCCCAGGGCAGGATTTCCTACGAGCAGTACTTC. Translation gives CASSPQGRISYEQYF.

The rearrangement joins TRBV28 to TRBJ2-5; D gene unclear. CDR3 length: 13 residues. Between the trimmed V and J ends, which lost 10 bases and 2 bases, there was a span of 14 bases. Germline CDR1 is MDHEN and CDR2 is SYDVKM. Here the CDR3 DNA reads TGTGCCACCAGAGCCGGTGGTCAAGAGACCCAGTACTTC. It encodes CATRAGGQETQYF.